This T cell receptor beta chain was sequenced for a study of regulatory T cells in long-lasting Graves disease. Study at large: The study enrolled newly diagnosed Graves' patients on antithyroid drugs under 3 months. Overall study results and limits: Sampling was limited to peripheral blood rather than thyroid tissue. Fewer public clonotypes were shared by new patients (roughly 970) than by persistent patients (about 2,800).

This clonotype was observed at least ten times. What it binds is not known. Combining iRepertoire HTBI primers with Arm-PCR of CDR3 regions, the authors built TCR beta libraries. TCRdb re-analysed the multiplex PCR reads in MiXCR, keeping a single row per CDR3 protein. The sample records about 200,000 distinct CDR3 sequences, around 18% being singletons. Time point: newly diagnosed GD, antithyroid drugs for less than 3 months. There was RNA extracted from PBMCs, and the TCR library was made from it. The clonotype originates from a female donor with Graves disease. Source: peripheral blood mononuclear cells (PBMCs), taken at new diagnosis, from a patient treated with antithyroid drugs.

CDR3 residues: CSVKDHHPSEQYF. The CDR3 nucleotides read TGCAGCGTCAAGGACCACCATCCCTCCGAGCAGTACTTC. The V and J genes are TRBV29-1 and TRBJ2-7, with unresolved D. The germline V and J ends were trimmed by 6 bases and 6 bases, with 18 bases remaining between them. Germline assignment: CDR1 SQVTM and CDR2 ANQGSEA. The length of the CDR3 is 13 residues.